The 3 T cell receptor delta chains in this list originate from one sample, sequenced in a study of γδ T cells in repeated Plasmodium falciparum infection. TCRdb re-processed the multiplex PCR reads via CATT. The table shows around 50,000 delta-chain clones, with approximately 1.7% occurring only once. Flow sorting of PBMC yielded separate Vgamma9/Vdelta2+ and Vdelta2-negative gammadelta T cell populations for bulk repertoire analysis. The sample comprised gamma-delta T cells from blood. The receptors were gathered from a pool of human donors (malaria-infected and uninfected, not separated).

As for this clone: The protein recorded in TCRdb matches a much larger clone and deviates from this DNA's translation at residue 15, suggesting a read error; the protein here is obtained by translating the DNA. This chain links TRDV1 with TRDJ1; 12 bases are a match to TRDD3. Germline lookup yields CDR1 TSWWSYY and CDR2 QGS. The CDR3 extends over 21 amino acids. The J segment lost 5 bases and the V segment lost 2 bases, leaving 21 bases of the junction unmatched. DNA of the CDR3: TGTGCTCTTGGGGAATTCACGGCGGTACTGGGGGATACTGTCGCCATGGATAAACTCATCTTT. Protein sequence: CALGEFTAVLGDTVAMDKLIF.

Remarks on this clone: TCRdb lists the protein of a much larger clone for this DNA, which differs at residue 9, so this is likely a read error; the protein given here is translated from the DNA itself. Other DNA sequences of this sample code for an identical CDR3. The J gene went uncalled, whereas the V gene is TRDV2; the DNA was not compared with TRDD3, the D call given in the table. Looked up from germline, CDR1 is GEAIGNYY and CDR2 is EKD. The CDR3 extends over 25 amino acids. CDR3: CACDPIRSGSYSWGILRAYTDKLIF. The CDR3 region has the DNA TGTGCCTGTGACCCGATCCGTTCAGGTTCCTACTCGTGGGGGATACTAAGGGCGTACACCGATAAACTCATCTTC.

This clone appeared many times. For this DNA, TCRdb reports the protein of a much larger clone, which diverges at residue 10, most likely from a read error; the protein presented here is translated directly from the DNA. The chain uses TRDV1 and TRDJ1; 10 nucleotides agree with TRDD3. As TCRdb names no J gene, one was assigned here on the basis of a DNA match to germline. V was clipped by 3 bases and J by 2 bases; unmatched bases: 33. CDR3 length: 25 amino acids. CDR1 is TSWWSYY, CDR2 QGS, per germline. CDR3 protein: CALGDSPTTGPQPRTGGLPTDKLIF. CDR3 DNA sequence: TGTGCTCTTGGGGACTCTCCTACAACGGGACCCCAACCCCGTACTGGGGGATTACCAACCGATAAACTCATCTTT.